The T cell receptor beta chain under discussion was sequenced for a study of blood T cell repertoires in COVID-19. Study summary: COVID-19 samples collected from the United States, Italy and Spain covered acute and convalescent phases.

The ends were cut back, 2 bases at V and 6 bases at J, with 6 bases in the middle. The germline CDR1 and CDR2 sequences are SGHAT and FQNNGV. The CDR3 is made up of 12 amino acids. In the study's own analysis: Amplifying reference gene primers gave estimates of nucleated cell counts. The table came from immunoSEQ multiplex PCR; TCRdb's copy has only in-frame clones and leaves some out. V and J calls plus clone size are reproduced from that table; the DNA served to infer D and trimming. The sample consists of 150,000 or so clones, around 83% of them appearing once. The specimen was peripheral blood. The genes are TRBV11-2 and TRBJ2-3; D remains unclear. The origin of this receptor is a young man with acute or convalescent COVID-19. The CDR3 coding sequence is TGTGCCAGCAGCTTATCGCGGGATACGCAGTATTTT. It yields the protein CASSLSRDTQYF.